These T cell receptor beta chains were read from a single sample in a study of T cell responses to AZD1222 COVID-19 vaccine. Produced via immunoSEQ multiplex PCR; TCRdb's table is partial and in-frame only. The table has about 130,000 clones, just under 95% seen once. The sequencing used peripheral blood, collected 28 days after the second AZD1222 dose. These receptors were collected from an adult who received the AZD1222 COVID-19 vaccine. Both conserved end residues are part of each CDR3. The D gene is left open where the match is weak. Size is stated for part of the rows, as once, few or many counts, or as a class when the clone is expanded.

v_call	j_call	clone_size	d_call	cdr3_nt	cdr3_aa
TRBV5-8	TRBJ2-2	-	-	TGTGCCAGCAGCTTTAACAAGAACACCGGGGAGCTGTTTTTT	CASSFNKNTGELFF
TRBV19	TRBJ1-5	-	-	TGTGCCAGTAGTACGATGGGGACCCAACAGCCCCAGCATTTT	CASSTMGTQQPQHF
TRBV7-9	TRBJ1-3	-	-	TGTGCCAGCAGCGTCCTAGGGGGATCGGGAAACACCATATATTTT	CASSVLGGSGNTIYF
TRBV5-1	TRBJ2-3	-	-	TGCGCCAGCAGCTCGGGGACCCTAGTAGTGTCAGATACGCAGTATTTT	CASSSGTLVVSDTQYF
TRBV9	TRBJ2-7	-	TRBD1	TGTGCCAGCAGCGCTACAGGGGCCTATTCCCCAGGGGAGCAGTACTTC	CASSATGAYSPGEQYF
TRBV5-4	TRBJ2-2	-	-	TGTGCCAGCAGCCAAAAGGCCAGAAGGGGGGTCGGGGAGCTGTTTTTT	CASSQKARRGVGELFF
TRBV4-3	TRBJ2-3	few	-	TGCGCCAGCAGCCAAGATCTGGGGACCAGAAGCACAGATACGCAGTATTTT	CASSQDLGTRSTDTQYF
TRBV28	TRBJ1-2	-	-	TGTGCCAGCAGTTCCGAGCAACGGATGGGGTATGGCTACACCTTC	CASSSEQRMGYGYTF
TRBV10-3	TRBJ2-3	-	-	TGTGCCATCAGTGGCTCCGGAGGGAGGAGTGTGACAGATACGCAGTATTTT	CAISGSGGRSVTDTQYF
TRBV3-1/TRBV3-2	TRBJ2-7	-	-	TGTGCCAGCAGCCAGGGTCTGAGTTACGAGCAGTACTTC	CASSQGLSYEQYF
TRBV25-1	TRBJ1-4	-	TRBD1	TGTGCCAGCAGACAGGGGGCGCGTGAAAAACTGTTTTTT	CASRQGAREKLFF
TRBV7-9	TRBJ1-5	-	-	TGTGCCAGCAGCATCCAGGACAGTCAGCCCCAGCATTTT	CASSIQDSQPQHF
TRBV19	TRBJ2-7	-	TRBD1	TGTGCCAGTAGTATCGGGGACAGGTCCTACGAGCAGTACTTC	CASSIGDRSYEQYF
TRBV28	TRBJ2-1	-	TRBD2	TGTGCCAGCAGAGAGGCGGGAGGCGTCCCTGAGCAGTTCTTC	CASREAGGVPEQFF
TRBV7-8	TRBJ1-5	-	-	TGTGCCAGCAGCGTGGACCCTCATAGCAATCAGCCCCAGCATTTT	CASSVDPHSNQPQHF
TRBV14	TRBJ1-6	-	TRBD1	TGTGCCAGCAGCCTAACAGGGGACTCACCCCTCCACTTT	CASSLTGDSPLHF
TRBV18	TRBJ2-7	-	TRBD2	TGTGCCAGCTCACCATCCGGGGGGACTTTCTACGAGCAGTACTTC	CASSPSGGTFYEQYF
TRBV5-1	TRBJ1-1	-	TRBD1	TGCGCCAGCAGCCATGGACAGGGGGCGGGAAACACTGAAGCTTTCTTT	CASSHGQGAGNTEAFF
TRBV21-1	TRBJ2-3	-	-	TGTGCCAGCAGCAAAGAGGGAGATACCACAGATACGCAGTATTTT	CASSKEGDTTDTQYF
TRBV7-3	TRBJ2-2	once	-	TGTGCCAGCAGCCCGCCGAGGGGGGAGCTGTTTTTT	CASSPPRGELFF
TRBV5-1	TRBJ1-5	once	TRBD1	TGCGCCAGCAGCCCGGGACAGGGTAACCAGCCCCAGCATTTT	CASSPGQGNQPQHF
TRBV3-1/TRBV3-2	TRBJ1-6	-	-	TGTGCCAGCAGGCAGACACGCCTCCACTTT	CASRQTRLHF
TRBV27	TRBJ2-3	-	TRBD2	TGTGCCAGCAGTTTAAGTCTAGCGGCTCTCGGAGGGGATACGCAGTATTTT	CASSLSLAALGGDTQYF
TRBV29-1	TRBJ1-2	-	-	TGCAGCGTTGAATCCGTTAGCTACACCTTC	CSVESVSYTF